This T cell receptor beta chain is from a study of tumor-infiltrating lymphocytes in primary liver carcinoma. Study-wide background: Tumors were stage T1-T3 N0M0, 4.2 to 10 cm across. Overall study results and limits: Tumor-adjacent and tumor-blood pairs overlapped less than tumor region pairs did. Tumor top-250-clone fraction significantly exceeded that of blood (p = 0.039).

Total RNA and DNA came together from approximately 20-30 mg of bulk tissue without cell sorting. Chronic HBV infection affected patients, none of whom had received treatment. This clonotype was seen a few times. What it binds is not known. cDNA specific to TCR beta was made from about 0.45 ug of total RNA, with a constant-region primer employed for priming. Construction of TCR beta libraries relied on three successive nested multiplex PCR rounds employing slightly modified ARM-PCR. TCRdb analysed the multiplex PCR reads with MiXCR anew, one entry per CDR3 protein. The sample records 75,000 to 80,000 distinct CDR3 sequences, 69% being singletons. The source of this sequence is a middle-aged man with primary liver carcinoma and hepatitis B virus infection. What was sequenced was tumor-adjacent normal liver tissue.

Here the CDR3 reads CASSEPPGTGRNSPLHF. As DNA, the CDR3 is TGTGCCAGCAGTGAACCACCGGGGACAGGGCGGAATTCACCCCTCCACTTT. This chain uses TRBV6-1 with TRBJ1-6; TRBD1 matches 9 bases. There are 17 residues in the CDR3. With V trimmed by 2 bases and J by 7 bases, 9 bases remained unmatched. Germline V gene lookup returns CDR1 MNHNS and CDR2 SASEGT.